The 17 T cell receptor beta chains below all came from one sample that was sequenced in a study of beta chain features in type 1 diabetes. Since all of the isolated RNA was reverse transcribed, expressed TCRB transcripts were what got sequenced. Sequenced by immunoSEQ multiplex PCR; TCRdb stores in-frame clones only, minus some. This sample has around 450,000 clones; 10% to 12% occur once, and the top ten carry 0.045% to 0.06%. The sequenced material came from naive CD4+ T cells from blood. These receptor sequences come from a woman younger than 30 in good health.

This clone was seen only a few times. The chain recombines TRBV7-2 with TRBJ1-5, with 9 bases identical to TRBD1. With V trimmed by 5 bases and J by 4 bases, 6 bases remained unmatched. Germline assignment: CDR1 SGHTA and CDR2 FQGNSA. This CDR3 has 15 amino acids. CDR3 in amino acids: CASSPRTGDNQPQHF. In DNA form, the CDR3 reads TGTGCCAGCAGCCCGCGGACAGGGGATAATCAGCCCCAGCATTTT.

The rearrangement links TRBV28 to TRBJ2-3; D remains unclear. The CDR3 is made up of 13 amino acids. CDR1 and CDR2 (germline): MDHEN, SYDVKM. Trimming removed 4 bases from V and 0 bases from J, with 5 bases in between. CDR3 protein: CASSSPSTDTQYF. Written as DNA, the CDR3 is TGTGCCAGCAGTTCACCTAGCACAGATACGCAGTATTTT.

CDR3 loop: CASSKQTGSGELFF. As DNA, the CDR3 is TGTGCCAGCAGCAAGCAGACAGGTTCCGGGGAGCTGTTTTTT. This rearrangement joins TRBV14 to TRBJ2-2; maybe TRBD1 (6 bases). This CDR3 comprises 14 residues. Germline V gives CDR1 SGHDN, CDR2 FVKESK. With 5 bases removed from V and 6 bases from J, the gap between germline ends came to 13 bases.

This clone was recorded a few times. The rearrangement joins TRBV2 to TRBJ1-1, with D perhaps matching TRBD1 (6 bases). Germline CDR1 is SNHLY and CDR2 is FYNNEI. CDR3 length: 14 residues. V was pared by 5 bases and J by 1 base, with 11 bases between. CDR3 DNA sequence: TGTGCCAGCAGTATCCGGACAGAGAACACTGAAGCTTTCTTT. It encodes CASSIRTENTEAFF.

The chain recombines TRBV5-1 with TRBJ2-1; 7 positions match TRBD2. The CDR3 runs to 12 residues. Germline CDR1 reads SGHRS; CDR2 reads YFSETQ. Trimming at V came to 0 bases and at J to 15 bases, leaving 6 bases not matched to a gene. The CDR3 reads CASSLDPAGLFF. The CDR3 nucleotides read TGCGCCAGCAGCTTGGACCCAGCGGGACTGTTCTTC.

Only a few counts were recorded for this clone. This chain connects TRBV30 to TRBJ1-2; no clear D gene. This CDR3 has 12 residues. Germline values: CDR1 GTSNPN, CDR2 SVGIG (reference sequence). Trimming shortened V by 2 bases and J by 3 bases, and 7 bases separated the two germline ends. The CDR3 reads CAWSKTDYGYTF. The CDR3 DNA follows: TGTGCCTGGAGTAAAACTGACTATGGCTACACCTTC.

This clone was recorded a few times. The DNA for the CDR3 is TGCAGCGTGCGGAACTACAATGAGCAGTTCTTC. Translation gives CSVRNYNEQFF. The J gene is TRBJ2-1, the V gene TRBV29-1; D remains ambiguous. The V end was cut by 6 bases, the J end by 3 bases, with 6 bases between. This CDR3 is 11 amino acids long. Per the germline V gene, CDR1 is SQVTM and CDR2 is ANQGSEA.

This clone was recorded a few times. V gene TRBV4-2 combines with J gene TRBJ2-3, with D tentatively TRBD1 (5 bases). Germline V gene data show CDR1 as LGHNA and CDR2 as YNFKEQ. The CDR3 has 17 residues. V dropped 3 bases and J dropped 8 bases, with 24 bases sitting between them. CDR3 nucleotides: TGTGCCAGCAGCCACTGGACACTAAGAGATACGCAGGGTACGCAGTATTTT. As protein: CASSHWTLRDTQGTQYF.

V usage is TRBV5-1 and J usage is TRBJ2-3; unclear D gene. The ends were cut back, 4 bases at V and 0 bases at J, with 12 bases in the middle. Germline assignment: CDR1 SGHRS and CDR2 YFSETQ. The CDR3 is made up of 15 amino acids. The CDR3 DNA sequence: TGCGCCAGCAGCAGAGTCGTCGCTAGCACAGATACGCAGTATTTT. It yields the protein CASSRVVASTDTQYF.

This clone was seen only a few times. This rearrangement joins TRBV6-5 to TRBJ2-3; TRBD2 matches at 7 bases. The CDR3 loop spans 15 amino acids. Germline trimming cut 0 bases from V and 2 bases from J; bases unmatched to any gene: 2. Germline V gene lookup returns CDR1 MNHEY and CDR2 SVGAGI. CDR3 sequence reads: CASSYSLAVTDTQYF. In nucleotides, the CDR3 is TGTGCCAGCAGTTACTCCCTAGCGGTCACAGATACGCAGTATTTT.

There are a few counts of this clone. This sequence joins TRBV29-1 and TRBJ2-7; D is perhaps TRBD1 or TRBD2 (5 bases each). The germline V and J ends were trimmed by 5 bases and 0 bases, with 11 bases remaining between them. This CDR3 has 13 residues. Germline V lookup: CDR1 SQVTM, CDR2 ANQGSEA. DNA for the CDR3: TGCAGCGTTACCTGGGGGAGCTCCTACGAGCAGTACGTC. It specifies CSVTWGSSYEQYV.

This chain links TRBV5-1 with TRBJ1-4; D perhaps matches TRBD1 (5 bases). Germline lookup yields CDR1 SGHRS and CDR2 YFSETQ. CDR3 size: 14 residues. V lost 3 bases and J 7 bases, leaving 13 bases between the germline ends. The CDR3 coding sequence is TGCGCCAGCAGCTGGCAGGGTACGACTGAAAAACTGTTTTTT. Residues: CASSWQGTTEKLFF.

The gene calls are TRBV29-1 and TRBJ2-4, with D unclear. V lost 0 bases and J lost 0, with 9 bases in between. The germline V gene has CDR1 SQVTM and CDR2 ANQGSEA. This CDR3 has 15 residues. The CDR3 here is CSVEDHGVAKNIQYF. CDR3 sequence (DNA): TGCAGCGTTGAAGATCATGGGGTAGCCAAAAACATTCAGTACTTC.

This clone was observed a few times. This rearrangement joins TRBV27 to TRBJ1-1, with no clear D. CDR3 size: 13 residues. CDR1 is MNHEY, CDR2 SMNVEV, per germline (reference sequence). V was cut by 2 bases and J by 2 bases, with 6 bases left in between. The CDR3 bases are TGTGCCAGCAGTTTACCGGGAAACACTGAAGCTTTCTTT. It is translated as CASSLPGNTEAFF.

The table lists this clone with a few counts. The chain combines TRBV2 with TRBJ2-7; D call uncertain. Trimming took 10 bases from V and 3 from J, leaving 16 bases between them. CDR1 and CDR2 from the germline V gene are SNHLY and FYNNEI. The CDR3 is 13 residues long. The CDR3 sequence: CATQRESFYEQYV. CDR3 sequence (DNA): TGTGCCACCCAAAGGGAAAGTTTCTACGAGCAGTACGTC.

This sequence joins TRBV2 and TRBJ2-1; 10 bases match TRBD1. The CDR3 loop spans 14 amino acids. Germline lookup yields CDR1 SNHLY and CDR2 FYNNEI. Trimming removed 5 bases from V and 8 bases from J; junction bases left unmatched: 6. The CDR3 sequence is CASSQGQGIHEQFF. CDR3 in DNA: TGTGCCAGCAGTCAGGGACAGGGGATCCATGAGCAGTTCTTC.

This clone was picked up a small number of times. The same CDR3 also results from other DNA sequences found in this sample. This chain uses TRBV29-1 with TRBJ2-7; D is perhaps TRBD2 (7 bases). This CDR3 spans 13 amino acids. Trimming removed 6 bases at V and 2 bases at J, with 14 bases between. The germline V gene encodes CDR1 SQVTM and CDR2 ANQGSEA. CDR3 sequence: CSVKQGGAYEQYF. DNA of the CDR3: TGCAGCGTGAAACAGGGAGGGGCCTACGAGCAGTACTTC.